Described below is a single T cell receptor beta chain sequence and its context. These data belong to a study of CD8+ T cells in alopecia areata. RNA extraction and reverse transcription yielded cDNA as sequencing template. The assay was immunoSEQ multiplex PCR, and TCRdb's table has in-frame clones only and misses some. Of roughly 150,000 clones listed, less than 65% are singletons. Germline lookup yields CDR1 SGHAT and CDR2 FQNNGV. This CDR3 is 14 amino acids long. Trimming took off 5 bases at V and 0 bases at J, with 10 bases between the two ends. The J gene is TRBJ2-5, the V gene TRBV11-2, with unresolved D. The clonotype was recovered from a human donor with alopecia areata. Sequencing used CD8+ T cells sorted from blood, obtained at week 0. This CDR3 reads CASSPRPNQETQYF. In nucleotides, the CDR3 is TGTGCCAGCAGCCCCAGGCCCAACCAAGAGACCCAGTACTTC.